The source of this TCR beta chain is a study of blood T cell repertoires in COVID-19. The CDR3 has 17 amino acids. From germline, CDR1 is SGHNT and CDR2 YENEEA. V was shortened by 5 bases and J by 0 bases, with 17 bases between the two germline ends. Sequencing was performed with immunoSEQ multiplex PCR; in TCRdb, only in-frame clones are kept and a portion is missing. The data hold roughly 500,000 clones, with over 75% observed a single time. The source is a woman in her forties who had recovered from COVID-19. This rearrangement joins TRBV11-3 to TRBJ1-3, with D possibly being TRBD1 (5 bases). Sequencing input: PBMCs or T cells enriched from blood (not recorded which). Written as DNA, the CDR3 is TGTGCCAGCAGCATAACGGGGCGGGAGAACTCTGGAAACACCATATATTTT. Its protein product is CASSITGRENSGNTIYF. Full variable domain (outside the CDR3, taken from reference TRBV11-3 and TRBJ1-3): EAGVVQSPRYKIIEKKQPVAFWCNPISGHNTLYWYLQNLGQGPELLIRYENEEAVDDSQLPKDRFSAERLKGVDSTLKIQPAELGDSAVYLCASSITGRENSGNTIYFGEGSWLTVV.